Presented here are 2 T cell receptor beta chains from one specimen sequenced in a study of control samples from healthy donors and cancer patients. Method: immunoSEQ multiplex PCR; TCRdb's copy keeps in-frame clones and lacks some. The profile shows about 150,000 clones, 75% to 95% of them singletons. The source material was blood. The receptor set was obtained from a man aged 25 to 45 in good health.

The rearrangement uses TRBV5-1 and TRBJ2-1; 10 nucleotides agree with TRBD2. The V gene's germline CDR1 is SGHRS and CDR2 YFSETQ. The CDR3 spans 15 residues. Trimming took 5 bases from V and 9 from J; bases not matched to a gene: 11. CDR3 sequence (DNA): TGCGCCAGCAGTCATGAAGCGGGGGGGCCGGTTGAGCAGTTCTTC. Protein product: CASSHEAGGPVEQFF.

This clone turned up a few times. The J gene is TRBJ2-7, the V gene TRBV5-5; 9 positions agree with TRBD2. Losses at the gene ends were 3 bases for V and 4 bases for J; bases not matched to a gene: 2. CDR3 size: 13 residues. Germline-derived CDR1 and CDR2 are SGHKS and YYEKEE (reference sequence). CDR3 residues: CASSWTSAYEQYF. The CDR3 region has the DNA TGTGCCAGCAGCTGGACTAGCGCGTACGAGCAGTACTTC.